A selection of T cell receptor beta chains follows, all from one sample in a study of blood T cell repertoires in COVID-19. TCRdb's copy holds only in-frame clones and misses some; the assay was immunoSEQ multiplex PCR. The table shows 250,000 to 350,000 clones, with less than 85% occurring only once. Sequenced: PBMCs or T cells enriched from blood (not recorded which). The receptors were gathered from a woman aged 45-65 years who had recovered from COVID-19. Both conserved end residues are part of each CDR3. Fields, in order: J gene, clone size, V gene, D gene, CDR3 protein, CDR3 DNA. D genes are given only for firm matches. Expanded clones get a size class; other rows say once, few or many, or leave the size out.

j_call: TRBJ1-5; clone_size: -; v_call: TRBV4-1; d_call: -; cdr3_aa: CASSPRAGSGSNQPQHF; cdr3_nt: TGCGCCAGCAGCCCAAGGGCGGGCTCAGGTAGCAATCAGCCCCAGCATTTT
j_call: TRBJ2-1; clone_size: -; v_call: TRBV6-5; d_call: -; cdr3_aa: CASSYRLFNEQFF; cdr3_nt: TGTGCCAGCAGTTATCGTCTGTTCAATGAGCAGTTCTTC
j_call: TRBJ1-2; clone_size: -; v_call: TRBV14; d_call: -; cdr3_aa: CASSQYTSVRGYTF; cdr3_nt: TGTGCCAGCAGCCAATACACATCAGTCCGTGGCTACACCTTC
j_call: TRBJ2-7; clone_size: -; v_call: TRBV4-1; d_call: TRBD1; cdr3_aa: CASSQESTGGYEQYF; cdr3_nt: TGCGCCAGCAGCCAAGAAAGTACAGGGGGGTACGAGCAGTACTTC
j_call: TRBJ1-3; clone_size: -; v_call: TRBV9; d_call: TRBD1; cdr3_aa: CASSIRQGTGNTIYF; cdr3_nt: TGTGCCAGCAGCATCCGACAGGGAACTGGAAACACCATATATTTT
j_call: TRBJ2-7; clone_size: -; v_call: TRBV7-9; d_call: -; cdr3_aa: CASSLYADTYEQYF; cdr3_nt: TGTGCCAGCAGCTTATACGCGGATACCTACGAGCAGTACTTC
j_call: TRBJ2-2; clone_size: -; v_call: TRBV10-2; d_call: TRBD2; cdr3_aa: CASRALAGGYGGELFF; cdr3_nt: TGCGCCAGCAGAGCACTAGCGGGGGGGTACGGCGGGGAGCTGTTTTTT
j_call: TRBJ1-5; clone_size: -; v_call: TRBV27; d_call: TRBD1; cdr3_aa: CASSLTGAYQPQHF; cdr3_nt: TGTGCCAGCAGTCTGACAGGGGCCTATCAGCCCCAGCATTTT
j_call: TRBJ1-1; clone_size: -; v_call: TRBV10-3; d_call: -; cdr3_aa: CAISELPGRGEAEAFF; cdr3_nt: TGTGCCATCAGTGAGTTGCCGGGGAGGGGAGAGGCTGAAGCTTTCTTT
j_call: TRBJ1-6; clone_size: once; v_call: TRBV30; d_call: -; cdr3_aa: CAWSGQPSLSPLHF; cdr3_nt: TGTGCCTGGAGTGGACAGCCTTCCTTGTCACCCCTCCACTTT
j_call: TRBJ2-3; clone_size: -; v_call: TRBV19; d_call: -; cdr3_aa: CASSIQGLDTQYF; cdr3_nt: TGTGCCAGTAGTATCCAGGGTTTAGATACGCAGTATTTT
j_call: TRBJ1-1; clone_size: -; v_call: TRBV9; d_call: -; cdr3_aa: CASSSRDRTGTEAFF; cdr3_nt: TGTGCCAGCAGCTCGAGAGACAGGACGGGCACTGAAGCTTTCTTT
j_call: TRBJ2-5; clone_size: -; v_call: TRBV19; d_call: TRBD1; cdr3_aa: CASSTSSDRSQETQYF; cdr3_nt: TGTGCCAGTAGTACCTCTTCGGACAGGAGCCAAGAGACCCAGTACTTC
j_call: TRBJ2-1; clone_size: -; v_call: TRBV25-1; d_call: -; cdr3_aa: CASSEFRGYNEQFF; cdr3_nt: TGTGCCAGCAGTGAATTCCGGGGCTACAATGAGCAGTTCTTC
j_call: TRBJ1-1; clone_size: -; v_call: TRBV9; d_call: TRBD1; cdr3_aa: CASSPGGLGYTEAFF; cdr3_nt: TGTGCCAGCAGCCCAGGGGGTCTGGGTTACACTGAAGCTTTCTTT
j_call: TRBJ2-6; clone_size: -; v_call: TRBV7-8; d_call: -; cdr3_aa: CASSLLPTGSGANVLTF; cdr3_nt: TGTGCCAGCAGCTTACTTCCTACGGGGTCTGGGGCCAACGTCCTGACTTTC
j_call: TRBJ1-2; clone_size: -; v_call: TRBV6-1; d_call: -; cdr3_aa: CASSDAGNYGYTF; cdr3_nt: TGTGCCAGCAGTGACGCAGGGAACTATGGCTACACCTTC
j_call: TRBJ2-7; clone_size: -; v_call: TRBV13; d_call: TRBD1; cdr3_aa: CASSPRRLGQANEQYF; cdr3_nt: TGTGCCAGCAGCCCCCGTCGTTTGGGACAGGCGAATGAGCAGTACTTC
j_call: TRBJ1-2; clone_size: once; v_call: TRBV5-6; d_call: -; cdr3_aa: CASSPGGYGYTF; cdr3_nt: TGTGCCAGCAGCCCGGGAGGGTATGGCTACACCTTC
j_call: TRBJ1-6; clone_size: -; v_call: TRBV4-2; d_call: -; cdr3_aa: CASSQEPGQMSSYNSPLHF; cdr3_nt: TGTGCCAGCAGCCAAGAGCCCGGACAGATGAGCTCCTATAATTCACCCCTCCACTTT
j_call: TRBJ2-2; clone_size: few; v_call: TRBV18; d_call: TRBD2; cdr3_aa: CASSPEGLAIETGELFF; cdr3_nt: TGTGCCAGCTCACCGGAAGGACTAGCGATCGAGACGGGGGAGCTGTTTTTT
j_call: TRBJ2-1; clone_size: -; v_call: TRBV7-9; d_call: TRBD2; cdr3_aa: CASSLVPEGLADNEQFF; cdr3_nt: TGTGCCAGCAGCTTGGTCCCGGAGGGACTAGCGGACAATGAGCAGTTCTTC
j_call: TRBJ1-1; clone_size: few; v_call: TRBV2; d_call: -; cdr3_aa: CASRGFTNTEAFF; cdr3_nt: TGTGCCAGCAGGGGCTTTACGAACACTGAAGCTTTCTTT
j_call: TRBJ1-5; clone_size: -; v_call: TRBV15; d_call: TRBD1; cdr3_aa: CATSSPSTGTGGKQPQHF; cdr3_nt: TGTGCCACCAGCAGTCCCTCTACGGGGACAGGGGGCAAACAGCCCCAGCATTTT